Presented here are 22 T cell receptor beta chains from one specimen sequenced in a study of Ad26.COV2.S vaccination and SARS-CoV-2 variants. Data came from immunoSEQ multiplex PCR; TCRdb stores just in-frame clones and leaves some out. The data show more than 400,000 clones, around 92% seen once. Sample treatment: roughly 19 received Ad26.COV2.S at low or high dose, single or two shots; several received placebo; per-sample allocation not given. Sampling was done on day 63 after the first vaccine or placebo injection. Sample: peripheral blood, taken in a trial of Ad26.COV2.S vaccine versus placebo. These receptors originate from a person aged 18-60 years who received the Ad26.COV2.S COVID-19 vaccine or a placebo.

V and J are TRBV19 and TRBJ2-7, with TRBD2 matching over 8 bases. V was pared by 3 bases and J by 4 bases, with 5 bases of the junction left unmatched. CDR1 is LNHDA and CDR2 is SQIVND in the germline V gene (reference sequence). This CDR3 is 14 amino acids long. The CDR3 DNA sequence: TGTGCCAGTAGTATCGCGGGGGGTACATACGAGCAGTACTTC. Its translation is CASSIAGGTYEQYF. Full variable domain (missing parts from reference TRBV19 and TRBJ2-7): DGGITQSPKYLFRKEGQNVTLSCEQNLNHDAMYWYRQDPGQGLRLIYYSQIVNDFQKGDIAEGYSVSREKKESFPLTVTSAQKNPTAFYLCASSIAGGTYEQYFGPGTRLTVT.

The gene calls are TRBV27 and TRBJ2-2, with 7 bases fitting TRBD1. Germline CDR1 is MNHEY and CDR2 is SMNVEV (reference sequence). V gave up 7 bases and J gave up 4 bases; unmatched junction bases: 12. This CDR3 spans 16 amino acids. The CDR3 sequence is CASTSLGGVFTGELFF. The CDR3 nucleotides read TGTGCCAGCACATCTCTAGGGGGCGTCTTCACCGGGGAGCTGTTTTTT.

The CDR3 region is CASSQFLKYEQYF. For the CDR3, the DNA is TGCGCCAGCAGCCAGTTTCTTAAGTACGAGCAGTACTTC. This chain joins TRBV4-1 and TRBJ2-7; D unresolved. The CDR3 spans 13 residues. The germline gives CDR1 MGHRA, CDR2 YSYEKL. V gave up 3 bases and J gave up 4 bases, with 10 bases separating them.

This clone has a single count. The V gene is TRBV27, the J gene TRBJ1-1; D not certain. The CDR3 is 17 residues long. V shed 2 bases and J shed 4 bases, with 20 bases lying between them. The germline CDR1 and CDR2 sequences are MNHEY and SMNVEV (reference sequence). CDR3 DNA: TGTGCCAGCAGTTTAAGCCCTGCGGGCCCCTCTCTCACTGAAGCTTTCTTT. Its protein is CASSLSPAGPSLTEAFF.

The chain combines TRBV5-6 with TRBJ1-5, with 9 bases that match TRBD1. Trimming at V came to 0 bases and at J to 0 bases, leaving 7 bases not matched to a gene. Germline V gene sequence: CDR1 SGHDT, CDR2 YYEEEE. CDR3 size: 18 residues. The CDR3 sequence is CASSLADRGSYSNQPQHF. As DNA, the CDR3 is TGTGCCAGCAGCTTGGCGGACAGGGGATCTTATAGCAATCAGCCCCAGCATTTT.

The rearrangement joins TRBV10-3 to TRBJ2-3; the match to TRBD2 covers 9 bases. CDR3 length: 18 amino acids. Germline V gives CDR1 ENHRY, CDR2 SYGVKD. With V trimmed by 6 bases and J by 3 bases, 16 bases remained unmatched. CDR3 residues: CAIRPHSGGVLSTDTQYF. The CDR3 DNA is TGTGCCATCAGGCCCCATAGCGGGGGTGTTCTGAGTACAGATACGCAGTATTTT.

V usage is TRBV9 and J usage is TRBJ1-6; 8 bases agree with TRBD1. Germline V gives CDR1 SGDLS, CDR2 YYNGEE. This CDR3 has 15 residues. Trimming took 2 bases from V and 9 from J; bases not matched to a gene: 7. The CDR3 spells CASSVGRGRGSPLHF. The CDR3, as DNA: TGTGCCAGCAGCGTGGGCAGGGGGCGAGGTTCACCCCTCCACTTT.

The V gene is TRBV7-8, the J gene TRBJ2-7; 11 bases are shared with TRBD2. This CDR3 comprises 15 residues. Per the germline V gene, CDR1 is SGHVS and CDR2 is FQNEAQ. V lost 6 bases to trimming and J lost 2 bases; unmatched junction nucleotides: 6. For the CDR3, the DNA is TGTGCCAGCAGGGAGATAGCGGGGGGGACCTACGAGCAGTACTTC. It yields the protein CASREIAGGTYEQYF. Full variable domain (missing parts from reference TRBV7-8 and TRBJ2-7): GAGVSQSPRYKVAKRGQDVALRCDPISGHVSLFWYQQALGQGPEFLTYFQNEAQLDKSGLPSDRFFAERPEGSVSTLKIQRTQQEDSAVYLCASREIAGGTYEQYFGPGTRLTVT.

The chain recombines TRBV28 with TRBJ1-1; D might be TRBD1 (6 bases). Trimming removed 3 bases from V and 4 bases from J, with 21 bases in between. CDR1 and CDR2 from the germline V gene are MDHEN and SYDVKM. CDR3 length: 17 residues. CDR3 sequence: CASSLGWAGRGGTEAFF. In nucleotides, the CDR3 is TGTGCCAGCAGTTTGGGTTGGGCAGGGAGAGGGGGCACTGAAGCTTTCTTT.

The rearrangement joins TRBV7-8 to TRBJ2-1; D possibly corresponds to TRBD2 (6 bases). There are 13 residues in the CDR3. The V end was cut by 3 bases, the J end by 10 bases, with 13 bases between. Germline V CDR1 and CDR2: SGHVS, FQNEAQ. The CDR3 reads CASSFPAAGEQFF. Written as DNA, the CDR3 is TGTGCCAGCAGCTTTCCGGCGGCGGGGGAGCAGTTCTTC.

The chain employs TRBV12-3 or TRBV12-4 and TRBJ2-7, with D perhaps assigned TRBD1 or TRBD2 (5 bases each). Trimming removed 6 bases at V and 5 bases at J, with 14 bases between. The CDR3 sequence is 13 residues long. The CDR3 sequence: CASSFGATHEQYF. The CDR3 DNA reads as TGTGCCAGCAGCTTCGGGGCAACCCACGAGCAGTACTTC.

The V call is TRBV28, the J call TRBJ2-7; maybe TRBD1 (6 bases). Germline V CDR1 and CDR2: MDHEN, SYDVKM. The length of the CDR3 is 13 residues. Trimming cost V 6 bases and J 2 bases, with 11 bases left between them. This chain's CDR3 is CASSIGGPYEQYF. The CDR3 DNA is TGTGCCAGCAGCATAGGGGGACCCTACGAGCAGTACTTC.

This clone was counted a single time. The gene calls are TRBV10-1 and TRBJ2-2, with D possibly TRBD1 on 6 matching bases. The CDR3 consists of 16 residues. Germline values: CDR1 WNHNN, CDR2 SYGVQD (reference sequence). V was trimmed by 0 bases and J by 1 base, leaving 9 bases between them. This chain's CDR3 is CASSESLTGNTGELFF. CDR3 sequence (DNA): TGCGCCAGCAGTGAGTCATTGACAGGGAACACCGGGGAGCTGTTTTTT.

This chain connects TRBV27 to TRBJ2-7; D may be TRBD2 (5 bases). V was pared by 6 bases and J by 0 bases, with 15 bases between. This CDR3 has 15 residues. Germline CDR1 is MNHEY and CDR2 is SMNVEV (reference sequence). The CDR3 DNA follows: TGTGCCAGCAGCCGCGGGCCCGGAATCTCCTACGAGCAGTACTTC. Translating it yields CASSRGPGISYEQYF.

This chain uses TRBV5-1 with TRBJ2-3; D ambiguous. V gave up 5 bases and J gave up 6 bases, with 13 bases separating them. The CDR3 has 13 residues. CDR1 SGHRS and CDR2 YFSETQ come from the germline V gene. CDR3 region: CASRDGSGDTQYF. In DNA form, the CDR3 reads TGCGCCAGCAGGGACGGGTCCGGGGATACGCAGTATTTT.

This clone showed up just once. The J gene is TRBJ2-7, the V gene TRBV6-5; D is undetermined. Germline CDR1 is MNHEY and CDR2 is SVGAGI. V shed 4 bases and J shed 3 bases, with 10 bases lying between them. This CDR3 is built from 13 residues. The CDR3 reads CASSLSALYEQYF. CDR3 DNA sequence: TGTGCCAGCAGTTTGTCGGCCCTCTACGAGCAGTACTTC.

V gene TRBV6-2 or TRBV6-3 combines with J gene TRBJ2-7; D remains ambiguous. The V and J ends lost 2 bases and 2 bases respectively, with 7 bases between them. Looked up from germline, CDR1 is MNHEY and CDR2 is SVGEGT. This CDR3 is 13 amino acids long. The CDR3 protein is CASSYQVPYEQYF. The CDR3 DNA reads TGTGCCAGCAGTTACCAGGTCCCCTACGAGCAGTACTTC.

V and J are TRBV5-1 and TRBJ2-5; no definite D call. The CDR3 covers 14 residues. V was cut by 4 bases and J by 7 bases, with 17 bases left in between. Looked up from germline, CDR1 is SGHRS and CDR2 is YFSETQ. DNA for the CDR3: TGCGCCAGCAGCCTACCTTTGCGGTCCGGGACCCAGTACTTC. Protein sequence: CASSLPLRSGTQYF.

This sequence joins TRBV19 and TRBJ2-2; D call uncertain. Germline lookup yields CDR1 LNHDA and CDR2 SQIVND (reference sequence). The CDR3 extends over 15 amino acids. V was shortened by 3 bases and J by 2 bases, with 10 bases between the two germline ends. The DNA for the CDR3 is TGTGCCAGTAGTATGGCTGGCAGAAACACCGGGGAGCTGTTTTTT. Protein: CASSMAGRNTGELFF.

V gene TRBV5-8 combines with J gene TRBJ1-1; tentatively, D is TRBD1 (5 bases). Germline loops: CDR1 SGHTS, CDR2 YDEGEE. V lost 2 bases and J lost 5, with 7 bases in between. The CDR3 runs 12 residues. The CDR3 nucleotides read TGTGCCAGCAGCTTTAGGGGAACTGAAGCTTTCTTT. Translation gives CASSFRGTEAFF. Based on the CDR3 plus reference TRBV5-8 and TRBJ1-1, the full variable domain is EAGVTQSPTHLIKTRGQQATLRCSPISGHTSVYWYQQALGLGLQFLLWYDEGEERNRGNFPPRFSGRQFPNYSSELNVNALELEDSALYLCASSFRGTEAFFGQGTRLTVV.

This chain joins TRBV30 and TRBJ1-5; D perhaps matches TRBD1 (5 bases). Trimming left V 2 bases short and J 4 bases short, with 15 bases between. CDR1 is GTSNPN and CDR2 is SVGIG in the germline V gene (reference sequence). CDR3 size: 15 residues. In nucleotides, the CDR3 is TGTGCCTGGAGTTCAGGGTTTGGCAGTAATCAGCCCCAGCATTTT. Protein product: CAWSSGFGSNQPQHF.

The chain employs TRBV5-4 and TRBJ2-7, with TRBD1 matching over 8 bases. Germline V gene data show CDR1 as SGHNT and CDR2 as YYREEE (reference sequence). Trimming took 3 bases from V and 4 from J; bases not matched to a gene: 6. The CDR3 has 14 residues. As DNA, the CDR3 is TGTGCCAGCAGCTACGGACAGGGCGCATACGAGCAGTACTTC. Its protein product is CASSYGQGAYEQYF.